Listed below are T cell receptor beta chains from one sample, sequenced in a study of naive and memory T cell subsets. MiXCR, run by TCRdb on the UMI-ligation and nested PCR reads, gives a single entry per CDR3 protein. The sample has fewer than 30,000 distinct CDR3 sequences, around 5.3% seen once. Sequencing was carried out using blood. These receptors were collected from an adult in good health. Each CDR3 is given without its conserved first and last residue. Each record gives: J gene, clone size, V gene, D gene, CDR3 protein. D genes are given only for firm matches. The listing skips clone size in some rows; elsewhere it reads once, few, many or a size class.

>TRBJ2-5|many|TRBV27|.
ASSRAPGAGEGKTQY
>TRBJ2-1|many|TRBV15|.
ATSIRHNNEQF
>TRBJ2-3|many|TRBV7-8|.
ASSRTGEGTDTQY
>TRBJ2-3|many|TRBV29-1|.
SVRETTDTQY
>TRBJ1-4|.|TRBV18|.
ASSPPPGEKLF
>TRBJ2-1|many|TRBV28|TRBD2
ASSLYGPSGNEQF
>TRBJ1-1|many|TRBV6-2/TRBV6-3|.
ASSDPPEGHNEAF
>TRBJ2-1|many|TRBV6-2/TRBV6-3|.
ASIGGPYNEQF
>TRBJ1-6|.|TRBV6-5|.
ASRDSWSPLH
>TRBJ2-2|many|TRBV29-1|TRBD2
SVVISGSGSGELF
>TRBJ2-3|.|TRBV4-1|TRBD2
ASSPVAGRNTQY
>TRBJ1-1|many|TRBV6-5|.
ASTRGLHTEAF
>TRBJ1-3|many|TRBV7-6|.
ASSRVPGSDSGNTIY
>TRBJ1-2|many|TRBV28|.
ASRLDSGFPYGYT
>TRBJ1-1|many|TRBV7-9|.
ASSLQGMRTEAF
>TRBJ1-1|.|TRBV6-5|.
ASSYEVNTEAF
>TRBJ1-5|many|TRBV24-1|.
ATSEPSALGNQPQH
>TRBJ2-7|many|TRBV29-1|.
SVRGGSDYEQY
>TRBJ1-5|many|TRBV19|.
ASSFREGGNQPQH
>TRBJ2-7|many|TRBV15|.
ATSRDENRSSYEQY
>TRBJ1-1|few|TRBV9|TRBD1
ASSGKDTGGGTEAF
>TRBJ1-2|many|TRBV6-4|.
ASVDLGPYGYT
>TRBJ2-7|many|TRBV4-1|TRBD2
ASSLGLAPYEQY
>TRBJ2-2|.|TRBV29-1|TRBD1
SVAPGQSDGELF
>TRBJ2-3|many|TRBV28|.
ASSYGPGLSGKQDTQY
>TRBJ2-2|few|TRBV28|TRBD2
ASSFGTTYTGELF
>TRBJ2-5|many|TRBV7-2|.
ASSLAFQETQY
>TRBJ2-2|many|TRBV28|.
ASSFQATGELF
>TRBJ1-1|many|TRBV20-1|TRBD1
SARAATGPTEAF
>TRBJ2-5|many|TRBV7-9|.
ASSSSPGDPNLQETQY